Following are 2 T cell receptor beta chains from one sample sequenced in a study of tumor-infiltrating lymphocytes in primary liver carcinoma (dated by TCRdb to about 2017). Without any cell sorting, total RNA and DNA were co-extracted from 20-30 mg of bulk tissue using the AllPrep DNA/RNA mini kit. The sequencer listed for this sample is Illumina HiSeq 2500. TCRbeta-specific cDNA was reverse-transcribed from around 500 ng total RNA using a constant-region primer and ProtoScript II reverse transcriptase. Construction of the TCRbeta libraries relied on three nested rounds of multiplex PCR, following a slightly modified ARM-PCR procedure. Each of the first two PCR rounds ran for around 10 cycles using multiplex TRBV1-TRBV30 forward primers together with a Cbeta reverse primer. TCRdb passed the public sequencing reads through fastp at Q25 and MiXCR, retaining productive beta sequences. Rows are combined by CDR3 protein, so each entry shows the most common genes and DNA. The sample table records about 44,000 distinct CDR3 sequences; about 70% of these occur just once. The ten largest clonotypes hold around 30% of the sample.

What was sequenced was liver tumor tissue from sampling region 3. This specimen's cell subset or site label, interpreted: tumor region T3, left-lateral pole. The source is a man between 40 and 49 years old with primary liver carcinoma and hepatitis B virus infection.

In the case of this clonotype: Without the conserved terminal phenylalanine or tryptophan, this CDR3 likely stems from a read error. It is unclear where the CDR3 begins or ends on the DNA, so no DNA is shown, and the CDR3 is as TCRdb lists it. V gene TRBV6-2 or TRBV6-3 combines with J gene TRBJ2-3; the table's D call, TRBD1, was not checked against the DNA. Germline V gives CDR1 MNHEY, CDR2 SVGEGT. 14 amino acids form the CDR3, both terminal residues included. CDR3 residues: CASSYRDETDTQFS.

Concerning this clonotype itself: One base away lies a much larger clone, so this may be a sequencing read error. The J gene is TRBJ2-7, the V gene TRBV28; D not certain. The CDR3 runs to 11 residues. In germline, CDR1 is MDHEN, CDR2 SYDVKM. V was clipped by 4 bases and J by 7 bases, with 8 bases between them. The CDR3, as DNA: TGTGCCAGCAGTTCCGCCATGGAGCAGTACTTC. Protein sequence: CASSSAMEQYF.